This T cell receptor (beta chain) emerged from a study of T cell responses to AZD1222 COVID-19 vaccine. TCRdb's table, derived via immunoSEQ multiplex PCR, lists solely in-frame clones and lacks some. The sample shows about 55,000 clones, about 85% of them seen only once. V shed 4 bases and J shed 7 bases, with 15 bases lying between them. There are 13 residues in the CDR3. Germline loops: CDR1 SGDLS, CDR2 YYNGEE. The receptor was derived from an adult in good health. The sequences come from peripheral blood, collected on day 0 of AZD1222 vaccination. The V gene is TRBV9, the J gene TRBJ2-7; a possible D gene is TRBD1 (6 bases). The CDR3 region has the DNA TGTGCCAGCAGCCCCCGACAGGTGGGAGAGCAGTACTTC. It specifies CASSPRQVGEQYF.